This TCR beta chain comes out of a study of T cell responses to AZD1222 COVID-19 vaccine. Findings and limits, study-wide: Spike-specific TCR repertoires showed rising breadth and depth after two AZD1222 doses. Donors, mostly white British, included more females; clonal diversity was possibly underestimated.

Worth noting for this clone: Its antigen is unidentified.

Germline V gene data show CDR1 as MDHEN and CDR2 as SYDVKM. V shed 5 bases, J shed 11 bases, and the junction held 11 bases outside the gene matches. The CDR3 consists of 14 residues. The table came from immunoSEQ multiplex PCR; TCRdb's copy has only in-frame clones and leaves some out. Found here are 150,000 or so clones, about nine tenths of them singletons; the top ten hold roughly 5.1%. J is TRBJ2-4 and V is TRBV28; TRBD1 matches 8 bases. This receptor was taken from an adult in good health. Sequencing was performed on peripheral blood, taken on day 0 of AZD1222 vaccination. The CDR3 sequence: CASSPRDRILFQYF. The CDR3 nucleotides are TGTGCCAGCAGTCCCCGGGACAGGATTCTTTTTCAGTACTTC.